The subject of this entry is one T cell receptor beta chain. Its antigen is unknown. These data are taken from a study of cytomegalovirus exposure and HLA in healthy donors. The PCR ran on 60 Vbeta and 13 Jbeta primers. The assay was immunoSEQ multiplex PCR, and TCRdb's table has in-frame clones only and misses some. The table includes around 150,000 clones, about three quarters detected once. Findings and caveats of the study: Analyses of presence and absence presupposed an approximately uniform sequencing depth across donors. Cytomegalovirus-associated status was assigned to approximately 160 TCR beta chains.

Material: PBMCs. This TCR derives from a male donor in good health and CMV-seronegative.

The CDR3 DNA reads as TGCAGCGTTGTTGTCCTAGCGGGAGGGGGTAATGAGCAGTTCTTC. This codes for CSVVVLAGGGNEQFF. V and J are TRBV29-1 and TRBJ2-1; TRBD2 aligns across 12 bases. V trimming: 4 bases; J trimming: 7 bases; junction bases outside the gene matches: 8. This CDR3 contains 15 residues. Germline values: CDR1 SQVTM, CDR2 ANQGSEA.